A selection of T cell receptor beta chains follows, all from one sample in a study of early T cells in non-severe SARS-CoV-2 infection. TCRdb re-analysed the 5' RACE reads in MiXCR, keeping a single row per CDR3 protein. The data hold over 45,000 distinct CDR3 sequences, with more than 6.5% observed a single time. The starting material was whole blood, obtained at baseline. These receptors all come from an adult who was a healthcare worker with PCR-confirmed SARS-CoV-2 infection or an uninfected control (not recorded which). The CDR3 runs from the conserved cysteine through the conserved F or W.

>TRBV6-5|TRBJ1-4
CASSSLSGWEKLFF
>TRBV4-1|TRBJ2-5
CASSPIDPPDQYF
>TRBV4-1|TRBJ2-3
CASSQDWVSTDTQYF
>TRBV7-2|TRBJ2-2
CASSFTPSGDREAGELFF
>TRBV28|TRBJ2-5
CASSTTSGGAETQYF
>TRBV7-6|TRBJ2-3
CASSPSGGLGDTQYF
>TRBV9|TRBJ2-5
CASSVGQPQETQYF
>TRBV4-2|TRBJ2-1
CASSPWTSGGNEQFF
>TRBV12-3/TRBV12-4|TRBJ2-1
CASSLTSGGRSYNEQFF
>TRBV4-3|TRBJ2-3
CASSQDPGMGDTQYF
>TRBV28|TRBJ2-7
CASSSAGQTYEQYF
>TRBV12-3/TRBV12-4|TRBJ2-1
CASSSTSPGTSGGPYNEQFF
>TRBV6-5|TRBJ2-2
CASRRAGVGAGELFF
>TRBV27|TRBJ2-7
CASSSDRGDYEQYF
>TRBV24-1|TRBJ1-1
CATRAGNTEAFF
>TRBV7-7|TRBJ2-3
CASSRTGSHTDTQYF
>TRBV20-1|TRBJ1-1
CSARKSGDTEAFF
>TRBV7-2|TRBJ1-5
CASSARQGNQPQHF
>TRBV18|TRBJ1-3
CASSPRRENTIYF
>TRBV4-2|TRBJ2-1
CASSQDLTGNEQFF
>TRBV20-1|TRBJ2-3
CSASHGTGTDTQYF
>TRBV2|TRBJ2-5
CASSGGTRQETQYF
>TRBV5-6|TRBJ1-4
CASSLVAAENEKLFF
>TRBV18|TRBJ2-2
CASSPPQGPPYGELFF
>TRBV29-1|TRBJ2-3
CSGGRVADTQYF
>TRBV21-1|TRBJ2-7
CARGHRDRGYEQYF
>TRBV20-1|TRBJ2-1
CSARELGWQGLYNEQFF
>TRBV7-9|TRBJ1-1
CASSPPGGAKLSPFF
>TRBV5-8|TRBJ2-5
CASSLFGRHQETQYF
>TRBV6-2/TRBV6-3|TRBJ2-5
CASTFGRETQYF
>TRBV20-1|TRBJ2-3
CSASRGGNTQYF
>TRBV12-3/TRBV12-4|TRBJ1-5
CASSYRTDNQPQHF
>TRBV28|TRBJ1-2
CASSAPLYGYTF
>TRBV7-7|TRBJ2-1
CASSPGSGTYNEQFF
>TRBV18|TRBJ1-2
CASSPPFPTAGYTF
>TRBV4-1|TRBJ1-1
CASSQDRQEAFF
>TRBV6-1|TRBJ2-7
CASTLQGDLYEQYF
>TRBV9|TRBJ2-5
CASSFSPGTGETQYF
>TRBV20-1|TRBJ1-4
CSARDGGTVNEKLFF
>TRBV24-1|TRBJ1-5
CATSGPEEPQHF
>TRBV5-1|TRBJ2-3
CASSSQGAGTDTQYF